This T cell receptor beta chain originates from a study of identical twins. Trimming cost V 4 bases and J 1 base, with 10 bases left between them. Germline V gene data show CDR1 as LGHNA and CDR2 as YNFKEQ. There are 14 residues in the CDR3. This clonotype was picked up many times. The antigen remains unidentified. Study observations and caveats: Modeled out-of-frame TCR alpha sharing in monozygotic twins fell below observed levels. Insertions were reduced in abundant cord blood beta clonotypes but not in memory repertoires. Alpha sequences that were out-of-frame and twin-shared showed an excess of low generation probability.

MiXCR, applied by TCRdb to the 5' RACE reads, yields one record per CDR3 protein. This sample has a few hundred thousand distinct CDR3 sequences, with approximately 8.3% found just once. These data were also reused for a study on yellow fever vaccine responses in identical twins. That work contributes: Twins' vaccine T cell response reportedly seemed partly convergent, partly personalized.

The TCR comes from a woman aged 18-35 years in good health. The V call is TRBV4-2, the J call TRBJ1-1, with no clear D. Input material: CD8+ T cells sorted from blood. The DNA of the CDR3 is TGTGCCAGCAGCCCGCTCCCCGGGAACACTGAAGCTTTCTTT. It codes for CASSPLPGNTEAFF.